Presented here are 17 T cell receptor beta chains from one specimen sequenced in a study of cytomegalovirus exposure and HLA in healthy donors. A multiplex PCR was run with 60 Vbeta primers and 13 Jbeta primers. Clones were sequenced by immunoSEQ multiplex PCR, and TCRdb holds only the in-frame ones, with some missing. The sample records some 140,000 clones, about 68% being singletons. Sequences were obtained from PBMCs. These receptors were obtained from a man aged 30 to 45 in good health and CMV-seronegative.

This clone was seen once. The chain combines TRBV5-6 with TRBJ1-1; the D gene is possibly TRBD1 (6 bases). Germline V gene data show CDR1 as SGHDT and CDR2 as YYEEEE. Deletions cut 3 bases from V and 1 base from J, with 19 bases between. The CDR3 extends over 17 amino acids. This CDR3 reads CASSSKGGGGWNTEAFF. CDR3 in DNA: TGTGCCAGCAGCTCAAAGGGGGGGGGAGGATGGAACACTGAAGCTTTCTTT. Looking up the rest from reference TRBV5-6 and TRBJ1-1 gives the full variable domain: DAGVTQSPTHLIKTRGQQVTLRCSPKSGHDTVSWYQQALGQGPQFIFQYYEEEERQRGNFPDRFSGHQFPNYSSELNVNALLLGDSALYLCASSSKGGGGWNTEAFFGQGTRLTVV.

The rearrangement joins TRBV6-5 to TRBJ1-2; D gene ambiguous. This CDR3 has 13 residues. V lost 6 bases, J lost 7 bases, and 15 bases lay in between. The germline V gene has CDR1 MNHEY and CDR2 SVGAGI. In DNA form, the CDR3 reads TGTGCCAGCAGACAACAGAGGGCGCGTGGCTACACCTTC. Protein sequence: CASRQQRARGYTF.

This clone was counted a few times. The same CDR3 is also encoded by other DNA sequences in this sample. The chain joins TRBV6-5 to TRBJ2-7, with D perhaps matching TRBD1 (5 bases). Trimming stripped 4 bases from V and 2 bases from J, with 9 bases between. Germline CDR1 reads MNHEY; CDR2 reads SVGAGI. The CDR3 totals 13 residues. The CDR3 DNA reads as TGTGCCAGCAGTTTGGGGCGGACCTACGAGCAGTACTTC. Residues: CASSLGRTYEQYF.

This clone was seen a handful of times. The rearrangement uses TRBV7-9 and TRBJ2-1, with 13 bases matching TRBD2. Germline loops: CDR1 SEHNR, CDR2 FQNEAQ (reference sequence). This CDR3 is built from 13 residues. DNA for the CDR3: TGTTCCGCGGGACTAGCGGGGTCCAATGAGCAGTTCTTC. Protein sequence: CSAGLAGSNEQFF.

This clone came up once. This chain uses TRBV19 with TRBJ1-1; 7 nucleotides match TRBD1. Unmatched junction bases numbered 13, after V lost 7 bases and J lost 5 bases. The CDR3 sequence is 15 residues long. The germline V gene encodes CDR1 LNHDA and CDR2 SQIVND (reference sequence). The CDR3 DNA reads TGTGCCAGTACCCCCCGACAGGGCGTTAGGACTGAAGCTTTCTTT. Translation: CASTPRQGVRTEAFF.

The CDR3 sequence: CASTVAGPTGELFF. The DNA of the CDR3 is TGTGCCAGCACCGTAGCAGGGCCCACCGGGGAGCTGTTTTTT. V gene TRBV6-5 combines with J gene TRBJ2-2, with D possibly matching TRBD1 (5 bases). Germline V CDR1 and CDR2: MNHEY, SVGAGI. Trimming stripped 7 bases from V and 4 bases from J, with 13 bases between. CDR3 length: 14 amino acids.

This chain joins TRBV6-6 and TRBJ1-2; 9 bases fit TRBD1. The CDR3 has 14 residues. From germline, CDR1 is MNHNY and CDR2 SVGAGI (reference sequence). J was trimmed by 5 bases and V by 6 bases; bases with no gene match: 7. CDR3 residues: CASREGQGRYGYTF. The CDR3 region has the DNA TGTGCCAGCAGAGAGGGACAGGGAAGGTATGGCTACACCTTC.

J is TRBJ1-2 and V is TRBV7-9; D is undetermined. This CDR3 comprises 13 residues. The V gene's germline CDR1 is SEHNR and CDR2 FQNEAQ (reference sequence). V lost 3 bases and J 3 bases, leaving 8 bases between the germline ends. The CDR3 loop is CASSLGSDYGYTF. The CDR3 DNA sequence: TGTGCCAGCAGCTTGGGCTCGGACTATGGCTACACCTTC. The full variable domain, completed using reference TRBV7-9 and TRBJ1-2, is DTGVSQNPRHKITKRGQNVTFRCDPISEHNRLYWYRQTLGQGPEFLTYFQNEAQLEKSRLLSDRFSAERPKGSFSTLEIQRTEQGDSAMYLCASSLGSDYGYTFGSGTRLTVV.

The chain combines TRBV29-1 with TRBJ2-1, with 7 positions matching TRBD1. This CDR3 has 12 amino acids. J lost 7 bases, V lost 4 bases, and 4 bases had no gene match. In germline, CDR1 is SQVTM, CDR2 ANQGSEA. CDR3 residues: CSVVRGLNEQFF. For the CDR3, the DNA is TGCAGCGTTGTTAGGGGGCTGAATGAGCAGTTCTTC.

Written as DNA, the CDR3 is TGTGCCAGCAGTGTAGAGAGACAGGGGACTGGAAACACCATATATTTT. Protein sequence: CASSVERQGTGNTIYF. The chain carries TRBV6-1 and TRBJ1-3; 8 nucleotides align to TRBD1. The V gene end was trimmed by 4 bases and the J gene end by 2 bases; junction bases not matched to a gene: 7. The CDR3 length is 16 residues. Germline assignment: CDR1 MNHNS and CDR2 SASEGT.

The rearrangement links TRBV5-4 to TRBJ1-5; no firm D call. Trimming cost V 1 base and J 1 base, with 6 bases left between them. The CDR3 has 14 residues. Germline CDR1 SGHNT, CDR2 YYREEE (reference sequence). DNA of the CDR3: TGTGCCAGCAGCTTGACGAGGAGCAATCAGCCCCAGCATTTT. Translated, it gives CASSLTRSNQPQHF.

The chain recombines TRBV27 with TRBJ2-5; TRBD1 might be the D (6 bases). The CDR3 covers 13 residues. CDR1 MNHEY and CDR2 SMNVEV come from the germline V gene (reference sequence). Trimming removed 3 bases from V and 9 bases from J, with 14 bases in between. As DNA, the CDR3 is TGTGCCAGCAGTTTGGACAGCCAAGGGGCCCAGTACTTC. Its translation is CASSLDSQGAQYF.

The chain recombines TRBV6-1 with TRBJ2-5; 8 bases line up with TRBD1. The CDR3 covers 14 residues. After removal of 10 bases from V and 1 base from J, the junction contained 8 bases not matched to a gene. CDR1 is MNHNS and CDR2 is SASEGT in the germline V gene. CDR3 in amino acids: CATLRTGLQETQYF. CDR3 bases: TGTGCCACGCTACGGACAGGGCTCCAAGAGACCCAGTACTTC.

The chain carries TRBV13 and TRBJ2-7; the match to TRBD2 covers 7 bases. The V gene end was trimmed by 3 bases and the J gene end by 7 bases; junction bases not matched to a gene: 12. This CDR3 spans 15 amino acids. Germline V gene sequence: CDR1 PRHDT, CDR2 FYEKMQ (reference sequence). The CDR3 bases are TGTGCCAGCAGCTTGGCGAGGGGAGGGTTGGGTGAGCAGTACTTC. It encodes CASSLARGGLGEQYF.

The genes are TRBV28 and TRBJ2-2; D may be TRBD1 (6 bases). The V end was cut by 5 bases, the J end by 4 bases, with 17 bases between. CDR1 and CDR2 from the germline V gene are MDHEN and SYDVKM. This CDR3 comprises 16 residues. CDR3 loop: CASSPTGMWGTGELFF. DNA of the CDR3: TGTGCCAGCAGTCCCACAGGGATGTGGGGCACCGGGGAGCTGTTTTTT.

V gene TRBV7-2 combines with J gene TRBJ2-7; tentative D call: TRBD1 (6 bases). V was clipped by 4 bases and J by 6 bases, with 22 bases between them. CDR1 and CDR2 from the germline V gene are SGHTA and FQGNSA. This CDR3 contains 16 residues. DNA for the CDR3: TGTGCCAGCAGCTCCTTATCCCGGGGTGGGGGCGGCGAGCAGTACTTC. Protein product: CASSSLSRGGGGEQYF.

This clone was seen once. The chain has TRBV5-4 and TRBJ2-1, with 11 bases lining up with TRBD1. CDR1 is SGHNT and CDR2 is YYREEE in the germline V gene (reference sequence). Trimming removed 5 bases from V and 3 bases from J; junction bases left unmatched: 4. This CDR3 spans 15 amino acids. The CDR3 sequence is CASSPDRGLYNEQFF. The CDR3 region has the DNA TGTGCCAGCAGTCCGGACAGGGGGCTCTACAATGAGCAGTTCTTC. The complete variable domain, with remaining parts taken from reference TRBV5-4 and TRBJ2-1, reads ETGVTQSPTHLIKTRGQQVTLRCSSQSGHNTVSWYQQALGQGPQFIFQYYREEENGRGNFPPRFSGLQFPNYSSELNVNALELDDSALYLCASSPDRGLYNEQFFGPGTRLTVL.